This T cell receptor beta chain was sequenced in a study of cytomegalovirus exposure and HLA in healthy donors. General study points: Association of roughly 17,000 TCR beta sequences with HLA alleles was found at 0.05 false discovery rate in a later analysis. Trimming of TCR beta V- and J-genes showed a link, identified in a later analysis, to a missense DCLRE1C variant. Later work showed greater clonal expansion in HLA-associated TCR beta chains than in equally common others. In a later analysis, an Asian-associated ancestry cluster reportedly showed fewer N-insertions than the approximately 640-donor mean.

The CDR3 extends over 11 amino acids. Trimming took 9 bases from V and 5 from J, leaving 10 bases between them. CDR1 and CDR2 from the germline V gene are MNHNY and SVGAGI (reference sequence). PCR was performed using 60 Vbeta and 13 Jbeta primers. Profiling relied on immunoSEQ multiplex PCR, and the TCRdb table lists in-frame clones only, not all of them. Among under 200,000 clones listed, around 75% were seen once. As concerns this clone: What it binds is not known.

The chain uses TRBV6-6 and TRBJ1-1; possible D gene TRBD1, 6 bases. The sample comprised PBMCs. The TCR sequence derives from a middle-aged woman in good health and CMV-seropositive. CDR3 DNA sequence: TGTGCCAGTACAGGGCTAACTGAAGCTTTCTTT. Its translation is CASTGLTEAFF.